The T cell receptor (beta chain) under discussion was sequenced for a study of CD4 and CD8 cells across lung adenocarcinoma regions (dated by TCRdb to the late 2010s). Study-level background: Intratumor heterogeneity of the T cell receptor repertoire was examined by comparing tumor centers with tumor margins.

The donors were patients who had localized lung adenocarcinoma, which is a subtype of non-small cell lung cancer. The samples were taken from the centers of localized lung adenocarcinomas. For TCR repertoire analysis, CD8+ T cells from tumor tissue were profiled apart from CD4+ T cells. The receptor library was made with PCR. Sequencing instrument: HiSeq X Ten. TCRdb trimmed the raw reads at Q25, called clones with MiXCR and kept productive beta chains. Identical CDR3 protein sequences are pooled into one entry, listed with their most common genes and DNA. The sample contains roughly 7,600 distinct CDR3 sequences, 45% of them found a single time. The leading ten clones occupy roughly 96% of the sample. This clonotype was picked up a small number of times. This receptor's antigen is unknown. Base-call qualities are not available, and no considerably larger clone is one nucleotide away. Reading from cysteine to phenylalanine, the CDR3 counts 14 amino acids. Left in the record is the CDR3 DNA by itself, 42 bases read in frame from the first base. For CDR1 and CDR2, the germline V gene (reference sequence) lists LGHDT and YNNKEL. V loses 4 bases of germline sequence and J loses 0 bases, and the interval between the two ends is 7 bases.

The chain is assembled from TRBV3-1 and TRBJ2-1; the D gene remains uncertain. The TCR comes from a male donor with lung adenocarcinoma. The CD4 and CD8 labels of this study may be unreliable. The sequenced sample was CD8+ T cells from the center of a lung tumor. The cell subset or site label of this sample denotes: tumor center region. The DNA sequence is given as TGTGCCAGCAGCCCGACGATCTCCTACAATGAGCAGTTCTTC. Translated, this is CASSPTISYNEQFF.